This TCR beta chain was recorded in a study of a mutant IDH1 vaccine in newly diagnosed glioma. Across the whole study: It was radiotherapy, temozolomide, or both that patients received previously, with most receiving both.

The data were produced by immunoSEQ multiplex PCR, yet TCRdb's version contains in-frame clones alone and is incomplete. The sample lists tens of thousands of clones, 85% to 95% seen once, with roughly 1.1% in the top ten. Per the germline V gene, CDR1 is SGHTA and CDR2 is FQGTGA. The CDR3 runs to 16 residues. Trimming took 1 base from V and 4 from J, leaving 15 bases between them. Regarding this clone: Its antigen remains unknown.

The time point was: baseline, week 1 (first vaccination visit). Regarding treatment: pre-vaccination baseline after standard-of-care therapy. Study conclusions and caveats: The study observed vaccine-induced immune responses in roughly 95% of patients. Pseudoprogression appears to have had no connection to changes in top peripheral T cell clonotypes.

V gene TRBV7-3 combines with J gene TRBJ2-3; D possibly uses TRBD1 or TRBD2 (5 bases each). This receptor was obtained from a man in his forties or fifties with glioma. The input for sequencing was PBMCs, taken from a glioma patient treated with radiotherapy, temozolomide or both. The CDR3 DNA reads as TGTGCCAGCAGCTTAATCTTTTCGGGGCGCGCAGATACGCAGTATTTT. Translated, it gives CASSLIFSGRADTQYF.